This entry is about one T cell receptor beta chain. The CDR3 sequence is 13 residues long. The ends lost 2 bases at V and 7 bases at J; junction bases unmatched: 5. From germline, CDR1 is GTSNPN and CDR2 SVGIG (reference sequence). The method was immunoSEQ multiplex PCR; TCRdb's version includes in-frame clones alone and lacks a portion of them. This table holds more than 80,000 clones, 90% to 95% found once. The sample comes from a study of OX40 agonist ivuxolimab in advanced cancers. People who had autoimmune disease history or systemic immunosuppression were excluded. Baseline was the first blood sampling point, followed by cycle 4 day 1 and cycle 7 day 1.

The gene calls are TRBV30 and TRBJ1-5; 7 bases fit TRBD1. The sequencing used CD4+ or CD8+ T cells sorted from blood, collected in a trial of the OX40 agonist ivuxolimab. This receptor was taken from an adult with an advanced solid tumor such as melanoma, head and neck, liver or kidney cancer. The CDR3 bases are TGTGCCTGGAGTCCTAACAGGGGACAGCCCCAGCATTTT. It translates to CAWSPNRGQPQHF.